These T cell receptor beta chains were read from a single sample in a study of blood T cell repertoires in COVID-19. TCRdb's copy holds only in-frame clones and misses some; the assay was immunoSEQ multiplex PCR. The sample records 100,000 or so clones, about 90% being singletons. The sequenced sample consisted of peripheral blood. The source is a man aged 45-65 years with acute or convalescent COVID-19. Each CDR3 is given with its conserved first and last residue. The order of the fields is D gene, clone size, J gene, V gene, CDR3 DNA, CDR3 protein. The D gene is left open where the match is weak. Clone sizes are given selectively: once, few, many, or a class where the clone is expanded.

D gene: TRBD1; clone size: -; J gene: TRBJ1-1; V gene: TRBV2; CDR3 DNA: TGTGCCAGCATAGACAGGGAGGCTTTCTTT; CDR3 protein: CASIDREAFF
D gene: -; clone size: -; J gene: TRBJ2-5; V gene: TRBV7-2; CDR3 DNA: TGTGCCAGCAGCAGGTCAGGTGGGCAAGAGACCCAGTACTTC; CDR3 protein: CASSRSGGQETQYF
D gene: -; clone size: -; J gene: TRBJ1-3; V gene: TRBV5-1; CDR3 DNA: TGCGCCAGCAGCTTGATGAGCTCCGGTTCTGGAAACACCATATATTTT; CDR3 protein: CASSLMSSGSGNTIYF
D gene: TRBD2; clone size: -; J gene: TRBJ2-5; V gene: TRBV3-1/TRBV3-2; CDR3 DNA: TGTGCCAGCAGCCAAGACCCAGCGGGGGCCGGGAAGACCCAGTACTTC; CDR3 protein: CASSQDPAGAGKTQYF
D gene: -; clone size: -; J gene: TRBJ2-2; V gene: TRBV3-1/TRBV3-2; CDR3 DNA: TGTGCCAGCAGCATGGCTTACGGGGAGCTGTTTTTT; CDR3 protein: CASSMAYGELFF
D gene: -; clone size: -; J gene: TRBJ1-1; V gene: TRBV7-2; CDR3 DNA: TGTGCCAGCAGCTGGATCGGGGTTACTGAAGCTTTCTTT; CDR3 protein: CASSWIGVTEAFF
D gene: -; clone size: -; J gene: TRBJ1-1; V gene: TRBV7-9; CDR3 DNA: TGTGCCAGCAGCTTAGGGGAGGGAGAAGCTTTCTTT; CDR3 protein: CASSLGEGEAFF
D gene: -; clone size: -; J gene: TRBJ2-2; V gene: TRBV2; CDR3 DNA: TGTGCCAGCAGTGCCGGGGTCAACACCGGGGAGCTGTTTTTT; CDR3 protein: CASSAGVNTGELFF
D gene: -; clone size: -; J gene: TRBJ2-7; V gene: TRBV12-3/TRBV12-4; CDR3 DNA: TGTGCCAGCAGCACTGCGGGTTACGAGCAGTACTTC; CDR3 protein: CASSTAGYEQYF
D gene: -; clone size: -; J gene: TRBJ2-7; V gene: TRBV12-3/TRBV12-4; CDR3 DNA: TGTGCCAGCAGTGTAGACACAACCTACGAGCAGTACTTC; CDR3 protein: CASSVDTTYEQYF
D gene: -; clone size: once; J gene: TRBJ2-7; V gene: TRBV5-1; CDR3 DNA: TGCGCCAGCAGCTTGGGCCGGGGAGGAGGTGTAGACGAGCAGTACTTC; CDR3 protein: CASSLGRGGGVDEQYF
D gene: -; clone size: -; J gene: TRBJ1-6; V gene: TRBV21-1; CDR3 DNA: TGTGCCAGCAGCAAAGACGGGTCCCAGTATCCTTTTAACTCCTATAATTCACCCCTCCACTTT; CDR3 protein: CASSKDGSQYPFNSYNSPLHF
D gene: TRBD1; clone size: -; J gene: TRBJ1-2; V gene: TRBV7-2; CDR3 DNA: TGTGCCAGCAGCACAGGAGGGACAGGTGGAGCTAACTATGGCTACACCTTC; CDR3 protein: CASSTGGTGGANYGYTF
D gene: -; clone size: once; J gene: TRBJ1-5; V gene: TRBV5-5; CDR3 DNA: TGTGCCAGCAGCTTGGCCGGGGGGAATCAGCCCCAGCATTTT; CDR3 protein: CASSLAGGNQPQHF
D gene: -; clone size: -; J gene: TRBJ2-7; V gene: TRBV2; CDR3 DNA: TGTGCCAGCACCTCAGTTTACCACGAGCAGTACTTC; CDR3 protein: CASTSVYHEQYF
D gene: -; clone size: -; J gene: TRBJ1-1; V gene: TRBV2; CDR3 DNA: TGTGCCAGCAGAGGACAGCCTAACGAAGCTTTCTTT; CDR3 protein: CASRGQPNEAFF
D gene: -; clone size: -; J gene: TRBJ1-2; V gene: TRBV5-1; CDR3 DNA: TGCGCCAGCAGCTTGTTAACGGACTATGGCTACACCTTC; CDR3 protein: CASSLLTDYGYTF
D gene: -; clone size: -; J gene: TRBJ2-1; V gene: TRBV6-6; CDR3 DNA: TGTGCCAGCGGCCTCGGGAATGAGCAGTTCTTC; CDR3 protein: CASGLGNEQFF
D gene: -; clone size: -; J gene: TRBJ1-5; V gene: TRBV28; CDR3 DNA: TGTGCCAGCAGGAGAGATAGCAATCAGCCCCAGCATTTT; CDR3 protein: CASRRDSNQPQHF
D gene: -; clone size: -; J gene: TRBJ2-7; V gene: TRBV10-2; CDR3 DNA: TGCGCCAGCAGTGAGCTTAGGGGCTCCTACGAGCAGTACTTC; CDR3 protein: CASSELRGSYEQYF
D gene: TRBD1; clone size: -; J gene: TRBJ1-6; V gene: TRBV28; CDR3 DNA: TGTGCCAGCAGCCGCCCAGGGACAGCCTATAATTCACCCCTCCACTTT; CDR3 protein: CASSRPGTAYNSPLHF
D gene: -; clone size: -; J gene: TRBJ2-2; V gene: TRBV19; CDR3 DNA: TGTGCCAGTAGTCAACTAGTGGCGTGGACCGGGGAGCTGTTTTTT; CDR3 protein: CASSQLVAWTGELFF
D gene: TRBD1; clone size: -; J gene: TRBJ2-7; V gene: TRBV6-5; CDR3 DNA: TGTGCCAGCAGAGACCGGGACAGATTATCCTACGAGCAGTACTTC; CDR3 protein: CASRDRDRLSYEQYF
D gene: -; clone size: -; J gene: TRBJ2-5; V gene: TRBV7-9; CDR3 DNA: TGTGCCAGCAGCTTATTGACCGGGTACCAAGAGACCCAGTACTTC; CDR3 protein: CASSLLTGYQETQYF
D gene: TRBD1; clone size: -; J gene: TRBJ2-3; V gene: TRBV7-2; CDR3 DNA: TGTGCCAGCAGCTTTGGACAGGGTGGAGATACGCAGTATTTT; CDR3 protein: CASSFGQGGDTQYF
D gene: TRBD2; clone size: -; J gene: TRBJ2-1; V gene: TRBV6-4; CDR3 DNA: TGTGCCAGCATGAGGACTAGCGGGGGCACCCGGAATGGGCAGTTCTTC; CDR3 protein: CASMRTSGGTRNGQFF
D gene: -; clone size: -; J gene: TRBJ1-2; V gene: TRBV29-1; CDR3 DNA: TGCAGCGTCCTCCCGACAGCTAACTATGGCTACACCTTC; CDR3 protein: CSVLPTANYGYTF
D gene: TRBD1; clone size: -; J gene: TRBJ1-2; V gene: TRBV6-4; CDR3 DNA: TGTGCCAGCAGTAGGACAGGGTCAGGCGGCTACACCTTC; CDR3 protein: CASSRTGSGGYTF
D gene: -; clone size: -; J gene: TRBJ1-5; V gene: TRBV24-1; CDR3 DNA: TGTGCCACCAGGGGCCAGGGAAATCAGCCCCAGCATTTT; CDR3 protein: CATRGQGNQPQHF
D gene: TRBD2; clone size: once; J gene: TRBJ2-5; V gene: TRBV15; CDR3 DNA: TGTGCCACCAGCCCCGTTTCCCAAGCGGGGAAAGAGACCCAGTACTTC; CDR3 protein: CATSPVSQAGKETQYF
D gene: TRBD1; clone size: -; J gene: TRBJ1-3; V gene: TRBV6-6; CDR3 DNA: TGTGCCAGCAGCCCAGGGGGAGGAGGTGGAAACACCATATATTTT; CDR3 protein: CASSPGGGGGNTIYF
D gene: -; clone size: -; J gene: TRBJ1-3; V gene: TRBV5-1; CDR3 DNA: TGCGCCAGCAGCTTGGACGGGAGGCTACCTGGAAACACCATATATTTT; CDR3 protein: CASSLDGRLPGNTIYF
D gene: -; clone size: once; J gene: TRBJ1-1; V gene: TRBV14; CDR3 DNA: TGTGCCAGCAGCCGATCAGGGAACACTGAAGCTTTCTTT; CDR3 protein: CASSRSGNTEAFF
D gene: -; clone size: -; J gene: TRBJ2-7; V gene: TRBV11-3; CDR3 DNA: TGTGCCAGCAGCTCCCTGCGACAGGCCCTTAACTACGAGCAGTACTTC; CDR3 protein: CASSSLRQALNYEQYF
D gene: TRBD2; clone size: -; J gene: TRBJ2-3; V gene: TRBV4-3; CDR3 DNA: TGCGCCAGCAGCCAAGATGTCGCGGGGGGGTCAGATACGCAGTATTTT; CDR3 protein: CASSQDVAGGSDTQYF
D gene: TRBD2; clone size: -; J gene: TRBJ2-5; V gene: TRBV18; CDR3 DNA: TGTGCCAGCTCCCCGTCCTGGGCGGGGGGCCCTCTTGGGCAGACCCAGTACTTC; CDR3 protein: CASSPSWAGGPLGQTQYF